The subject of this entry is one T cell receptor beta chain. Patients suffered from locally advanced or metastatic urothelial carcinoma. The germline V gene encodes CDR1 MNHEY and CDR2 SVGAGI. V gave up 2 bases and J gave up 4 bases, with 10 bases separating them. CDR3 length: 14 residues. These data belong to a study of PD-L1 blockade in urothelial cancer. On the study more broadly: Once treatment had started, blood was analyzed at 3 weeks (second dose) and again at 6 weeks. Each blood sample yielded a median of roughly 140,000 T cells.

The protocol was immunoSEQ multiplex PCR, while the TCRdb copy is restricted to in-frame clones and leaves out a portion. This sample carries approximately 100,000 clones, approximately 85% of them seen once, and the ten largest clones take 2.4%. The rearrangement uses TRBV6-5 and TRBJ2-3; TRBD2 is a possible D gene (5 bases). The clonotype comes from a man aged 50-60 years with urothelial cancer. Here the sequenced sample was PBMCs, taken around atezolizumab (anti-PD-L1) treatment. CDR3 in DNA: TGTGCCAGCAGTTACCGAGAGGGCCCAGATACGCAGTATTTT. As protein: CASSYREGPDTQYF.